The clone carrying this TCR beta chain was counted many times. The sample belongs to a study of T cells in Graves' hyperthyroidism and ophthalmopathy. The germline V gene has CDR1 SGHTA and CDR2 FQGTGA. V dropped 5 bases and J dropped 6 bases, with 16 bases sitting between them. The CDR3 is made up of 15 amino acids. The investigators amplified TCR beta CDR3 regions from RNA transcripts. HTBI primers were the set used in a first-round RT-PCR of the TCR CDR3. TCRdb fed the multiplex PCR reads into MiXCR, producing one record per CDR3 protein. The repertoire consists of roughly 98,000 distinct CDR3 sequences, with roughly 37% occurring once and the leading ten covering more than 8.5%.

This receptor was identified in a woman in her twenties or thirties with Graves' hyperthyroidism. The rearrangement joins TRBV7-3 to TRBJ2-2; the D gene is possibly TRBD2 (5 bases). The sample consisted of peripheral blood or thyroid tissue (not recorded which). CDR3 sequence: CASSEVGVSPGELFF. The CDR3 bases are TGTGCCAGCAGCGAAGTGGGAGTGAGCCCCGGGGAGCTGTTTTTT.